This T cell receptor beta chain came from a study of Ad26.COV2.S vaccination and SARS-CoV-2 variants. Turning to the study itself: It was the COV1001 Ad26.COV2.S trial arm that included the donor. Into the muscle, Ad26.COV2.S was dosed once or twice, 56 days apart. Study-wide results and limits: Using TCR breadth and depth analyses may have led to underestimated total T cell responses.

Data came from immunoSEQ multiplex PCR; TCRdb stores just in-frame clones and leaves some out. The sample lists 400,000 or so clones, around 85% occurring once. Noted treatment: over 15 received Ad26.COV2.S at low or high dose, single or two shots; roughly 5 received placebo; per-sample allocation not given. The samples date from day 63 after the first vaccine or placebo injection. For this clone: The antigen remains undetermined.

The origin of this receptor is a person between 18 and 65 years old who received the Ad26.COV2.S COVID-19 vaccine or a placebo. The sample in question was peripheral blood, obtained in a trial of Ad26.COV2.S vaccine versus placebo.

The CDR3 reads CASSWTSSSYNEQFF. CDR3 bases: TGTGCCAGCAGTTGGACTTCCAGCTCCTACAATGAGCAGTTCTTC. The rearrangement joins TRBV14 to TRBJ2-1, with D possibly TRBD2 on 5 matching bases. This CDR3 region has 15 residues. The V gene lost 6 bases and the J gene lost 0 bases, with 12 bases spanning the gap. The germline gives CDR1 SGHDN, CDR2 FVKESK. Using reference TRBV14 and TRBJ2-1 for the parts outside the CDR3, the full variable domain is EAGVTQFPSHSVIEKGQTVTLRCDPISGHDNLYWYRRVMGKEIKFLLHFVKESKQDESGMPNNRFLAERTGGTYSTLKVQPAELEDSGVYFCASSWTSSSYNEQFFGPGTRLTVL.